A single sample is the source of the 23 T cell receptor beta chains below, sequenced in a study of shared clonotypes between healthy human individuals. Produced via immunoSEQ multiplex PCR; TCRdb's table is partial and in-frame only. Of under 1,100,000 clones listed, 70% to 80% are singletons. Sequencing input: memory CD4+ T cells from PBMCs. Indicated subset: CD45RA-negative fraction. The receptors here all came from a man aged 18 to 30 in good health. Some clones in this sample may be carry-over from other donors' samples.

Remarks on this clone: Other DNA sequences of this sample code for an identical CDR3. The rearrangement links TRBV5-1 to TRBJ1-3, with 9 bases fitting TRBD1. The CDR3 is 15 residues long. The trim removed 0 bases at V and 7 bases at J, leaving 5 bases unmatched. Germline V gene sequence: CDR1 SGHRS, CDR2 YFSETQ. The CDR3 sequence is CASSLEGQGGNTIYF. DNA of the CDR3: TGCGCCAGCAGCTTGGAGGGACAGGGCGGGAACACCATATATTTT.

The rearrangement joins TRBV5-1 to TRBJ1-1; D is undetermined. CDR3 length: 14 residues. Trimming left V 4 bases short and J 4 bases short, with 14 bases between. Germline V gives CDR1 SGHRS, CDR2 YFSETQ. CDR3 residues: CASSPPGSSTEAFF. In DNA, the CDR3 is TGCGCCAGCAGCCCCCCCGGGTCGAGCACTGAAGCTTTCTTT.

Note on this clone: At the DNA level, this CDR3 is encoded by other sequences in the same sample as well. The DNA of the CDR3 is TGCGCCAGCAGTGGAGGGGGCCTGGGAGAGACCCAGTACTTC. Translating gives CASSGGGLGETQYF. The chain links TRBV10-1 to TRBJ2-5, with TRBD1 matching over 7 bases. The CDR3 is 14 amino acids. Per the germline V gene, CDR1 is WNHNN and CDR2 is SYGVQD (reference sequence). J was trimmed by 4 bases and V by 4 bases; bases with no gene match: 6.

The chain has TRBV7-2 and TRBJ1-4; 8 positions agree with TRBD1. The CDR3 is 15 amino acids. V was pared by 5 bases and J by 7 bases, with 9 bases of the junction left unmatched. Germline V gene lookup returns CDR1 SGHTA and CDR2 FQGNSA. CDR3 DNA: TGTGCCAGCAGCGCCCGACAGGGGATGAGTGAAAAACTGTTTTTT. Protein product: CASSARQGMSEKLFF.

This clone has only a few counts. J is TRBJ2-1 and V is TRBV6-5; a weak D match, TRBD1 (5 bases). Germline CDR1 MNHEY, CDR2 SVGAGI. This CDR3 comprises 13 residues. Between the trimmed V and J ends, which lost 4 bases and 6 bases, there was a span of 10 bases. The CDR3 loop reads CASSLGHFNEQFF. CDR3 DNA: TGTGCCAGCAGTTTAGGACACTTCAATGAGCAGTTCTTC.

The chain joins TRBV19 to TRBJ2-1, with 8 bases matching TRBD1. V was clipped by 5 bases and J by 4 bases; unmatched bases: 10. CDR3 size: 16 residues. CDR1 LNHDA and CDR2 SQIVND come from the germline V gene (reference sequence). The CDR3 sequence: CASSPTDRGRYNEQFF. The CDR3 nucleotides are TGTGCCAGTAGTCCGACCGACAGGGGCCGTTACAATGAGCAGTTCTTC.

This chain connects TRBV10-3 to TRBJ1-1; no reliable D call. The germline V gene encodes CDR1 ENHRY and CDR2 SYGVKD. The CDR3 runs to 14 residues. Trimming left V 6 bases short and J 4 bases short, with 15 bases between. CDR3 sequence: CAISQEVSSTEAFF. The CDR3 nucleotides are TGTGCCATCAGCCAGGAGGTTAGTTCCACTGAAGCTTTCTTT.

The rearrangement joins TRBV7-6 to TRBJ1-5; D is perhaps TRBD1 (5 bases). Between the trimmed V and J ends, which lost 5 bases and 1 base, there was a span of 12 bases. CDR1 SGHVS and CDR2 FNYEAQ come from the germline V gene. The CDR3 totals 15 residues. The CDR3 reads CASSPGPDSNQPQHF. CDR3 bases: TGTGCCAGCAGCCCAGGGCCAGACAGCAATCAGCCCCAGCATTTT.

The chain joins TRBV5-1 to TRBJ2-1, with D perhaps TRBD1 (6 bases). This CDR3 is 12 amino acids long. V shed 4 bases and J shed 6 bases, with 8 bases lying between them. Germline V gene sequence: CDR1 SGHRS, CDR2 YFSETQ. CDR3 DNA sequence: TGCGCCAGCAGCCAACAGGGCAATGAGCAGTTCTTC. It yields the protein CASSQQGNEQFF.

V and J are TRBV30 and TRBJ2-2, with a possible D match to TRBD2 (6 bases). The CDR3 is 14 amino acids. CDR1 is GTSNPN, CDR2 SVGIG, per germline (reference sequence). The V and J ends lost 5 bases and 5 bases respectively, with 15 bases between them. The CDR3 protein is CAWARTTGTGELFF. The CDR3 DNA follows: TGTGCCTGGGCCCGGACTACCGGAACCGGGGAGCTGTTTTTT. The whole variable domain, filled in from reference TRBV30 and TRBJ2-2, reads SQTIHQWPATLVQPVGSPLSLECTVEGTSNPNLYWYRQAAGRGLQLLFYSVGIGQISSEVPQNLSASRPQDRQFILSSKKLLLSDSGFYLCAWARTTGTGELFFGEGSRLTVL.

On this clone: A much larger clone differs from this one at a single base, so this may be a read error. Other DNA sequences of this sample code for an identical CDR3. This chain uses TRBV28 with TRBJ2-7; 9 nucleotides line up with TRBD2. The CDR3 totals 14 residues. The germline CDR1 and CDR2 sequences are MDHEN and SYDVKM. DNA for the CDR3: TGTGCCAGCAGTCGTAGCGGGAGTTTCAACGAGCAATACTTC. It is translated as CASSRSGSFNEQYF.

V is TRBV10-3 and J is TRBJ2-7; a weak D match, TRBD2 (6 bases). V was cut by 2 bases and J by 1 base, with 15 bases left in between. The length of the CDR3 is 16 residues. The germline CDR1 and CDR2 sequences are ENHRY and SYGVKD. The CDR3 DNA reads TGTGCCATCAGTGAGACTGTTAGCGGCCGGTCCTACGAGCAGTACTTC. As protein: CAISETVSGRSYEQYF.

The rearrangement links TRBV7-9 to TRBJ2-6; perhaps TRBD1 as D (6 bases). The CDR3 consists of 15 residues. Germline lookup yields CDR1 SEHNR and CDR2 FQNEAQ (reference sequence). Trimming stripped 5 bases from V and 2 bases from J, with 10 bases between. CDR3: CASSPSGAGANVLTF. Written as DNA, the CDR3 is TGTGCCAGCAGCCCCTCAGGGGCTGGGGCCAACGTCCTGACTTTC.

The rearrangement uses TRBV6-5 and TRBJ2-1; 10 bases match TRBD2. Germline CDR1 is MNHEY and CDR2 is SVGAGI. Germline trimming cut 7 bases from V and 4 bases from J; bases unmatched to any gene: 7. The CDR3 covers 15 residues. The CDR3 sequence: CASTKLAGGYNEQFF. The CDR3 DNA follows: TGTGCCAGCACCAAATTAGCGGGAGGTTACAATGAGCAGTTCTTC.

The chain is built from TRBV5-1 and TRBJ2-7; D gene ambiguous. CDR1 is SGHRS, CDR2 YFSETQ, per germline. Trimming removed 3 bases at V and 2 bases at J, with 9 bases between. This CDR3 is built from 13 residues. CDR3 in amino acids: CASSSPLTYEQYF. In DNA form, the CDR3 reads TGCGCCAGCAGCTCCCCCCTAACCTACGAGCAGTACTTC.

The chain employs TRBV5-1 and TRBJ2-4; 8 bases align to TRBD2. After removal of 5 bases from V and 2 bases from J, the junction contained 9 bases not matched to a gene. The CDR3 length is 16 residues. Germline V gene sequence: CDR1 SGHRS, CDR2 YFSETQ. The CDR3 bases are TGCGCCAGCAGTCTGGCCAGCGGGAGTACCAAAAACATTCAGTACTTC. This codes for CASSLASGSTKNIQYF.

The chain is built from TRBV6-4 and TRBJ1-1; D is undetermined. CDR3 size: 15 residues. Trimming removed 2 bases from V and 4 bases from J, with 14 bases in between. The germline CDR1 and CDR2 sequences are MRHNA and SNTAGT. The CDR3 DNA sequence: TGTGCCAGCAGTGACAGGGCGGGATCGGGCACTGAAGCTTTCTTT. It is translated as CASSDRAGSGTEAFF.

V is TRBV28 and J is TRBJ2-2; perhaps TRBD1 as D (5 bases). The germline V gene encodes CDR1 MDHEN and CDR2 SYDVKM. The CDR3 contains 17 residues. V lost 7 bases to trimming and J lost 4 bases, with 22 bases between them. The CDR3 bases are TGTGCCAGCAAATGGGCAGGGCGTTATGTTGGCACCGGGGAGCTGTTTTTT. Its protein product is CASKWAGRYVGTGELFF. Complete variable domain (other parts from reference TRBV28 and TRBJ2-2): DVKVTQSSRYLVKRTGEKVFLECVQDMDHENMFWYRQDPGLGLRLIYFSYDVKMKEKGDIPEGYSVSREKKERFSLILESASTNQTSMYLCASKWAGRYVGTGELFFGEGSRLTVL.

The J gene is TRBJ2-7, the V gene TRBV7-8; D is undetermined. There are 16 residues in the CDR3. Trimming left V 5 bases short and J 1 base short, with 18 bases between. CDR1 is SGHVS and CDR2 is FQNEAQ in the germline V gene. The CDR3 loop reads CASSPPITARSYEQYF. As DNA, the CDR3 is TGTGCCAGCAGCCCCCCCATTACAGCAAGATCCTACGAGCAGTACTTC.

This clone has at least ten counts. Other DNA sequences from this sample encode an identical CDR3 as well. CDR3 protein: CASSGDRQETQYF. The CDR3 DNA reads as TGTGCCAGCAGTGGGGACAGACAAGAGACCCAGTACTTC. The chain couples TRBV2 to TRBJ2-5; TRBD1 matches at 7 bases. There are 13 residues in the CDR3. CDR1 SNHLY and CDR2 FYNNEI come from the germline V gene. Trimming cost V 4 bases and J 2 bases; bases outside gene matches: 1.

The rearrangement joins TRBV27 to TRBJ2-7; D may be TRBD2 (6 bases). Germline V gene lookup returns CDR1 MNHEY and CDR2 SMNVEV (reference sequence). Trimming removed 3 bases at V and 0 bases at J, with 18 bases between. The CDR3 length is 17 residues. The CDR3 coding sequence is TGTGCCAGCAGTTTCGGTGGTTGGGGGACTGGCTCCTACGAGCAGTACTTC. Amino acids: CASSFGGWGTGSYEQYF.

This clone appeared a few times. The chain employs TRBV30 and TRBJ1-5; perhaps TRBD1 as D (5 bases). V was shortened by 3 bases and J by 9 bases, with 15 bases between the two germline ends. Germline V gene data show CDR1 as GTSNPN and CDR2 as SVGIG (reference sequence). The CDR3 runs to 13 residues. The CDR3 sequence: CAWSRDGAGPQHF. In DNA form, the CDR3 reads TGTGCCTGGAGCCGGGACGGCGCAGGGCCCCAGCATTTT.

The rearrangement joins TRBV19 to TRBJ2-7; D is ambiguous. Germline CDR1 LNHDA, CDR2 SQIVND (reference sequence). The V gene lost 5 bases and the J gene lost 4 bases, with 18 bases spanning the gap. The CDR3 extends over 15 amino acids. As DNA, the CDR3 is TGTGCCAGTAGTCTCCGGGCGACATCATCGTACGAGCAGTACTTC. Encoded protein: CASSLRATSSYEQYF.